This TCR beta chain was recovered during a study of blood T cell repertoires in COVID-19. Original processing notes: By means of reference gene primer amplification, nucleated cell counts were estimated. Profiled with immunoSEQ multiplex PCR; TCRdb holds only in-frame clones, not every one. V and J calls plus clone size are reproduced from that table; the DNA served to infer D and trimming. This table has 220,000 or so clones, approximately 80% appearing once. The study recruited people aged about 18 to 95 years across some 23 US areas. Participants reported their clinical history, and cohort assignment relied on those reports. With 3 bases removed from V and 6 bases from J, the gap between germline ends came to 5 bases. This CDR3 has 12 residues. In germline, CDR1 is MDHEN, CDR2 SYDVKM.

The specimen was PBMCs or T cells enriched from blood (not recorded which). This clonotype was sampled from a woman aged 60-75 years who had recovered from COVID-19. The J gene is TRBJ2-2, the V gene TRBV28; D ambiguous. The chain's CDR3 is CASSLFAGELFF. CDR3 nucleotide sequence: TGTGCCAGCAGTTTGTTCGCCGGGGAGCTGTTTTTT.